This T cell receptor (beta chain) was sequenced for a study of beta chain features in type 1 diabetes. This clone was counted between two and nine times. Its antigen is not identified. Sequencing targeted expressed TCRB transcripts, as all isolated RNA had been reverse transcribed. Libraries were prepared by immunoSEQ multiplex PCR; TCRdb keeps only in-frame clonotypes and omits some of them. The sample has some 370,000 clones; over 8.5% are singletons. V lost 2 bases and J lost 0; bases outside the gene matches: 3. From germline, CDR1 is LNHDA and CDR2 SQIVND (reference sequence). This CDR3 has 16 amino acids. Study-level findings and limits: Among patients, naive, central memory and Treg TCRB repertoires appeared more similar than among healthy donors. Equally in patients and controls, PCR might preferentially amplify shorter templates. There was a moderate but significant shortening of TCRB CDR3s in all four CD4+ subsets of Type 1 diabetes patients. VDJ junctions sequenced from type 1 diabetes patients showed fewer insertions and more deletions.

The chain has TRBV19 and TRBJ2-1; 8 positions agree with TRBD1. The receptor was isolated from a man between 25 and 39 years old with type 1 diabetes. Sequences were obtained from central memory CD4+ T cells from blood. CDR3 sequence: CASSIWTGTSYNEQFF. The CDR3 DNA follows: TGTGCCAGTAGTATATGGACAGGGACCTCCTACAATGAGCAGTTCTTC.